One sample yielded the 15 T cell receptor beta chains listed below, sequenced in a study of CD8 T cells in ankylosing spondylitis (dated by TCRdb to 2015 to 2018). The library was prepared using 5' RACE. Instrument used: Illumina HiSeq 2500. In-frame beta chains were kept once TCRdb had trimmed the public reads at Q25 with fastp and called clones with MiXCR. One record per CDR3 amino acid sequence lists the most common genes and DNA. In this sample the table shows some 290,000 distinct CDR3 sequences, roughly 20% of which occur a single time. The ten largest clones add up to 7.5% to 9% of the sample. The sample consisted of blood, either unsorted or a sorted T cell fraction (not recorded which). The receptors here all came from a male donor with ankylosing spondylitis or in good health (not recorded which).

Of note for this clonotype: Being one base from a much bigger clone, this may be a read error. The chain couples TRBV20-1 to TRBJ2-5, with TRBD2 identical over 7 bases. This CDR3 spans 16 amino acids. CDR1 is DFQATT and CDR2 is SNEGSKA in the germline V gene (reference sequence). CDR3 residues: CSASGGGLRIQEAQYF. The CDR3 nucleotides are TGCAGTGCTAGCGGCGGGGGACTCCGGATTCAAGAGGCCCAGTACTTC.

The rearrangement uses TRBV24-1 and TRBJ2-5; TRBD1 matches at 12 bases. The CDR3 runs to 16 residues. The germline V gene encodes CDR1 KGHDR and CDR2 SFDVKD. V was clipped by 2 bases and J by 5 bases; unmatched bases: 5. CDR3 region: CATSDWGQGASETQYF. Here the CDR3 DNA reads TGTGCCACCAGTGATTGGGGACAGGGGGCTTCGGAGACCCAGTACTTC.

The CDR3 loop is CASSSVTTSTTWEQYV. The CDR3 DNA follows: TGTGCCAGCAGCTCCGTGACTACCTCCACAACATGGGAGCAGTACGTC. This sequence joins TRBV28 and TRBJ2-7; the D gene is possibly TRBD2 (5 bases). Germline CDR1 MDHEN, CDR2 SYDVKM. The CDR3 sequence is 16 residues long. V was clipped by 6 bases and J by 7 bases, with 25 bases between them.

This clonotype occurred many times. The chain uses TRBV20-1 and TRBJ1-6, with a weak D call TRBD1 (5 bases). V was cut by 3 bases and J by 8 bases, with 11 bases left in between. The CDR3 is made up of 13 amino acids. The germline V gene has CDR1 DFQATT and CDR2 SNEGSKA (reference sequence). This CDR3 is CSARAGRDSPLHF. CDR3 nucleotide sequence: TGCAGTGCTAGGGCGGGACGGGATTCACCCCTCCACTTT.

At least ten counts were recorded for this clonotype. The CDR3 sequence: CASSLTGGGETQYF. The CDR3 DNA reads as TGTGCCAGCAGCTTAACAGGGGGCGGAGAGACCCAGTACTTC. The rearrangement links TRBV12-3 or TRBV12-4 to TRBJ2-5; 9 bases line up with TRBD1. Trimming cost V 6 bases and J 4 bases; bases outside gene matches: 6. This CDR3 comprises 14 residues.

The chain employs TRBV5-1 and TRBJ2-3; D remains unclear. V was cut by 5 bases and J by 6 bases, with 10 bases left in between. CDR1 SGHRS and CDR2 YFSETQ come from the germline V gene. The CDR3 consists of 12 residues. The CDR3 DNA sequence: TGCGCCAGCAGGCAAACCGGGGATACGCAGTATTTT. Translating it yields CASRQTGDTQYF. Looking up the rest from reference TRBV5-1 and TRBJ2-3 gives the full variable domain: KAGVTQTPRYLIKTRGQQVTLSCSPISGHRSVSWYQQTPGQGLQFLFEYFSETQRNKGNFPGRFSGRQFSNSRSEMNVSTLELGDSALYLCASRQTGDTQYFGPGTRLTVL.

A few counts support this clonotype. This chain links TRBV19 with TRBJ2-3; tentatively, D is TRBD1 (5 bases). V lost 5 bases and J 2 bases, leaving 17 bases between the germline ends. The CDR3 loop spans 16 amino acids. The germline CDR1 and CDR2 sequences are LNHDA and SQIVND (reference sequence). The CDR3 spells CASSPGWQGFTDTQYF. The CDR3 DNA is TGTGCCAGTAGTCCCGGGTGGCAGGGTTTCACAGATACGCAGTATTTT.

The DNA of the CDR3 is TGTGCCAGCAGTGAGAACGGTTTGGGGCAGCACGTC. Translation: CASSENGLGQHV. The rearrangement links TRBV2 to TRBJ2-7, with D maybe TRBD1 (5 bases). The germline V gene encodes CDR1 SNHLY and CDR2 FYNNEI. This CDR3 region has 12 residues.

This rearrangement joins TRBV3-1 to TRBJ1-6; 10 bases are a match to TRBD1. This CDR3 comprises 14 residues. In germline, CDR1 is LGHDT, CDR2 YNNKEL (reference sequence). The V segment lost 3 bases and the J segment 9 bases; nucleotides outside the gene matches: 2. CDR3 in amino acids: CASSQGQGRSPLHF. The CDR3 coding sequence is TGTGCCAGCAGCCAGGGACAGGGGCGTTCACCCCTCCACTTT.

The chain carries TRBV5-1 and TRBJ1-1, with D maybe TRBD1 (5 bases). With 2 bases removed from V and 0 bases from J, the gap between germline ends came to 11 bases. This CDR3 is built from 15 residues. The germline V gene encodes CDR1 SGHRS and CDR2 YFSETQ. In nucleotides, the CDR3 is TGCGCCAGCAGCTTACAGGTTTCCATGAACACTGAAGCTTTCTTT. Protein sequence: CASSLQVSMNTEAFF.

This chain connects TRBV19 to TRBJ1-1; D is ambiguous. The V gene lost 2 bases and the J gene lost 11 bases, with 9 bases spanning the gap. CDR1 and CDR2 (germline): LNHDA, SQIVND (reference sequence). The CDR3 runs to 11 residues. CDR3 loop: CASSILRMAFF. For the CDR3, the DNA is TGTGCCAGTAGTATACTGAGGATGGCTTTCTTT. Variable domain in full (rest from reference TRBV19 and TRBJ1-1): DGGITQSPKYLFRKEGQNVTLSCEQNLNHDAMYWYRQDPGQGLRLIYYSQIVNDFQKGDIAEGYSVSREKKESFPLTVTSAQKNPTAFYLCASSILRMAFFGQGTRLTVV.

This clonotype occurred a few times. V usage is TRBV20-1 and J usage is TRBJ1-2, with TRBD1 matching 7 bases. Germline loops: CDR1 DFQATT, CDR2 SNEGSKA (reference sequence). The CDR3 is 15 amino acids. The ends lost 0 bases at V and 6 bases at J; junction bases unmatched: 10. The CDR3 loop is CSARDRNRGVNGYTF. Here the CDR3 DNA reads TGCAGTGCTAGAGATAGAAACAGGGGAGTGAATGGCTACACCTTC.

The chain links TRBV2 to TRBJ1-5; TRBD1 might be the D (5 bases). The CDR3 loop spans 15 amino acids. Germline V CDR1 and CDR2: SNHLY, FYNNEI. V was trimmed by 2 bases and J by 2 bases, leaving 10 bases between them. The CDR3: CASSEPGIRNQPQHF. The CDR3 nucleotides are TGTGCCAGCAGTGAACCAGGGATTCGCAATCAGCCCCAGCATTTT.

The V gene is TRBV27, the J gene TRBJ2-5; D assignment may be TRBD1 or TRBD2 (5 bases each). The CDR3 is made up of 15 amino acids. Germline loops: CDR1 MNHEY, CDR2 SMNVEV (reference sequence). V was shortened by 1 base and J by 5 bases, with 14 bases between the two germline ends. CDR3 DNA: TGTGCCAGCAGTTTATTTGGCAGCAGGGAGGAGACCCAGTACTTC. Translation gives CASSLFGSREETQYF.

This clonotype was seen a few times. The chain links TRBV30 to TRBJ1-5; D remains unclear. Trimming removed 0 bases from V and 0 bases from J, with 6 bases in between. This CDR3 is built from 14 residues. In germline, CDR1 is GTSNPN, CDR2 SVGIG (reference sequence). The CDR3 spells CAWSVGGSNQPQHF. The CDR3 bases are TGTGCCTGGAGTGTGGGCGGTAGCAATCAGCCCCAGCATTTT.